This T cell receptor (beta chain) was captured in a study of identical twins. Study-level results: The more abundant beta clonotypes in cord blood had fewer insertions, and memory repertoires did not show this. Donors were not followed over many years; analysis was cross-sectional. Sharing of beta out-of-frame sequences by twins showed a weaker excess.

Template switching supplied a universal primer site; unique molecular identifiers were carried on the cDNA. MiXCR, applied by TCRdb to the 5' RACE reads, yields one record per CDR3 protein. This sample has approximately 690,000 distinct CDR3 sequences; around 5.7% occur once, and the top ten carry around 2%. This CDR3 spans 14 amino acids. V was shortened by 3 bases and J by 6 bases, with 12 bases between the two germline ends. Comments on this clonotype: Antigen: not known.

The chain has TRBV12-3 or TRBV12-4 and TRBJ1-5; D perhaps matches TRBD1 (6 bases). The receptor was derived from a young man in good health. The sequenced sample consisted of naive T cells sorted from blood. The CDR3 protein is CASSLRDIPQPQHF. The CDR3 nucleotides read TGTGCCAGCAGTTTGAGGGACATACCTCAGCCCCAGCATTTT.